These T cell receptor beta chains were read from a single sample in a study of T-cell reconstitution after alpha-beta-depleted transplantation in children. A single record per CDR3 protein comes from TCRdb applying MiXCR to the PCR reads. This table holds 600,000 to 800,000 distinct CDR3 sequences, about an eighth found once. The sequencing used PBMCs, collected before TCRalphabeta/CD19-depleted stem cell transplant. The receptor set was obtained from a girl aged 2-10 years with congenital amegakaryocytic thrombocytopenia, due to receive a stem cell transplant. Both conserved end residues are part of each CDR3. D genes are given only for firm matches. Clone size is shown for a subset of rows, as once, few, many or a class of expanded clone.

TRBJ2-7 few TRBV5-1 . CASSSDRIFYEQYF TGCGCCAGCAGCTCGGACAGAATTTTCTACGAGCAGTACTTC
TRBJ2-7 . TRBV20-1 . CSARDYRTEFYEQYF TGCAGTGCTAGAGATTACCGGACTGAATTCTACGAGCAGTACTTC
TRBJ2-6 many TRBV29-1 . CSVQTGPGANVLTF TGCAGCGTGCAAACAGGACCTGGGGCCAACGTCCTGACTTTC
TRBJ2-5 many TRBV7-2 . CASSNSGLNKRPTYF TGTGCCAGCAGCAATAGCGGTCTCAACAAGAGACCCACGTACTTC
TRBJ2-4 few TRBV11-1 TRBD2 CASSLNGRAYNIQYF TGTGCCAGCAGCTTAAACGGGAGGGCCTATAACATTCAGTACTTC
TRBJ2-5 many TRBV12-3/TRBV12-4 . CASIDNNQETQYF TGTGCCAGCATCGACAACAACCAAGAGACCCAGTACTTC
TRBJ1-1 many TRBV6-2/TRBV6-3 . CASSQTVTEAFF TGTGCCAGCAGTCAGACAGTGACTGAAGCTTTCTTT
TRBJ2-7 many TRBV6-2/TRBV6-3 . CATISARYEQYF TGTGCCACCATCAGCGCACGCTACGAGCAGTACTTC
TRBJ2-5 . TRBV29-1 TRBD2 CSVVNLGGQETQYF TGCAGCGTTGTGAATCTGGGGGGGCAAGAGACCCAGTACTTC
TRBJ2-1 . TRBV30 . CAWSVPGKQQFF TGTGCCTGGAGTGTGCCAGGGAAACAGCAGTTCTTC
TRBJ2-1 many TRBV6-5 . CASSHNSGGLVRNEQFF TGTGCCAGCAGCCACAACTCAGGGGGGTTAGTACGTAATGAGCAGTTCTTC
TRBJ2-7 . TRBV5-8 . CASSRAPPYEQYF TGTGCCAGCAGCCGGGCCCCACCCTACGAGCAGTACTTC
TRBJ2-7 . TRBV7-8 TRBD1 CASSLVGQGNTYEQYF TGTGCCAGCAGCTTAGTGGGACAGGGGAACACCTACGAGCAGTACTTC
TRBJ2-7 many TRBV10-3 . CAISELTNWDGPYEQYF TGTGCCATCAGTGAGTTAACGAACTGGGACGGACCCTACGAGCAGTACTTC
TRBJ2-7 . TRBV25-1 TRBD2 CASTSPKREGLSEQYF TGTGCCAGCACTTCCCCAAAGCGGGAGGGCCTTAGCGAGCAGTACTTC
TRBJ2-7 . TRBV5-1 TRBD1 CASSLAPYGQGPSYEQYF TGCGCCAGCAGCTTGGCCCCCTATGGACAGGGCCCCTCCTACGAGCAGTACTTC
TRBJ2-7 few TRBV6-5 . CASSYQRDSYEQYF TGTGCCAGCAGTTACCAAAGGGACTCCTACGAGCAGTACTTC
TRBJ2-4 few TRBV5-1 TRBD2 CASSFTGGGNKNIQYF TGCGCCAGCAGCTTTACAGGCGGGGGGAATAAAAACATTCAGTACTTC
TRBJ2-5 . TRBV7-6 . CASSSLGLQETQYF TGTGCCAGCAGCTCCCTCGGCCTGCAAGAGACCCAGTACTTC
TRBJ1-2 . TRBV29-1 . CSAPSRYGYTF TGCAGCGCCCCTTCGCGATATGGCTACACCTTC
TRBJ2-5 . TRBV6-4 . CASSDSRFETQYF TGTGCCAGCAGTGACTCGAGGTTTGAGACCCAGTACTTC
TRBJ2-1 few TRBV7-3 . CASSLDSTSRRQFF TGTGCCAGCAGCTTAGATTCCACCTCGAGGAGGCAGTTCTTC
TRBJ1-5 few TRBV3-1 . CASSQLNQPQHF TGTGCCAGCAGCCAACTCAATCAGCCCCAGCATTTT
TRBJ1-1 . TRBV5-1 . CASSLGVGGGDEAFF TGCGCCAGCAGCTTAGGCGTGGGGGGGGGTGATGAAGCTTTCTTT
TRBJ2-6 few TRBV3-1 . CASSQLDGARGSGANVLTF TGTGCCAGCAGCCAATTGGATGGCGCCCGGGGGTCTGGGGCCAACGTCCTGACTTTC
TRBJ2-1 many TRBV20-1 TRBD2 CSALSLAEVYNEQFF TGCAGTGCTCTCAGTCTAGCGGAGGTCTACAATGAGCAGTTCTTC
TRBJ2-3 many TRBV12-3/TRBV12-4 . CASSKGGYYTDTQYF TGTGCCAGCAGTAAAGGTGGCTACTACACAGATACGCAGTATTTT
TRBJ1-2 many TRBV28 TRBD1 CASSQRWDRNYGYTF TGTGCCAGCAGTCAACGGTGGGACAGGAACTATGGCTACACCTTC
TRBJ1-2 many TRBV24-1 TRBD1 CATSDQGQNYGYTF TGTGCCACCAGTGATCAGGGACAGAACTATGGCTACACCTTC
TRBJ2-7 few TRBV5-5 . CASSSLPLREYEQYF TGTGCCAGCAGCTCCCTACCCCTGCGTGAGTACGAGCAGTACTTC
TRBJ2-1 many TRBV5-1 . CASSHSPFGADNEQFF TGCGCCAGCAGCCATAGCCCCTTTGGGGCCGACAATGAGCAGTTCTTC
TRBJ2-3 many TRBV11-2 . CASSLVGNLADTQYF TGTGCCAGCAGCTTAGTCGGGAATCTCGCAGATACGCAGTATTTT
TRBJ2-2 . TRBV20-1 . CSAGGSGTGELFF TGCAGTGCCGGGGGTAGCGGCACCGGGGAGCTGTTTTTT
TRBJ1-6 . TRBV5-1 . CASSWDLSSKNSPLHF TGCGCCAGCAGCTGGGACCTCTCTAGCAAAAATTCACCCCTCCACTTT
TRBJ1-1 few TRBV2 . CASSEAGLEAFF TGTGCCAGCAGCGAAGCCGGGCTAGAAGCTTTCTTT
TRBJ2-7 many TRBV29-1 TRBD2 CSALSGSRSEQYF TGCAGCGCCCTTAGCGGGAGTAGATCCGAGCAGTACTTC
TRBJ1-2 many TRBV5-5 . CASSLAGWGELTNYGYTF TGTGCCAGCAGCTTGGCCGGATGGGGGGAGTTAACTAACTATGGCTACACCTTC
TRBJ2-1 many TRBV29-1 TRBD1 CSVPGTDSYNEQFF TGCAGCGTCCCCGGGACAGACTCCTACAATGAGCAGTTCTTC
TRBJ1-5 . TRBV7-2 . CASSPKAGLGQPQHF TGTGCCAGCAGCCCTAAAGCAGGGCTCGGACAGCCCCAGCATTTT
TRBJ1-1 many TRBV29-1 . CSVDRFGVNTEAFF TGCAGCGTTGATAGGTTTGGAGTGAACACTGAAGCTTTCTTT
TRBJ2-2 . TRBV15 . CATNPTGTGELFF TGTGCCACCAACCCTACGGGCACCGGGGAGCTGTTTTTT
TRBJ2-2 many TRBV20-1 . CSARGGGNTGELFF TGCAGTGCTAGAGGTGGGGGGAACACCGGGGAGCTGTTTTTT
TRBJ1-3 few TRBV18 TRBD1 CASSPEQGASGNTIYF TGTGCCAGCTCACCGGAACAGGGGGCGTCTGGAAACACCATATATTTT
TRBJ2-3 many TRBV20-1 . CSASYYLASATDTQYF TGCAGTGCTAGTTACTATCTTGCCAGCGCCACAGATACGCAGTATTTT
TRBJ2-1 many TRBV13 . CASSLVGYYNEQFF TGTGCCAGCAGCTTAGTAGGCTATTACAATGAGCAGTTCTTC
TRBJ1-1 . TRBV18 . CASSPLRGNKNTEAFF TGTGCCAGCTCACCACTACGGGGAAACAAGAACACTGAAGCTTTCTTT
TRBJ1-2 . TRBV7-6 TRBD1 CASSLAQGGTHGYTF TGTGCCAGCAGCTTAGCGCAGGGGGGTACACATGGCTACACCTTC
TRBJ1-6 . TRBV15 . CATSRDRGEHSPLHF TGTGCCACCAGCAGAGATCGCGGGGAGCATTCACCCCTCCACTTT
TRBJ2-3 . TRBV7-9 . CASSPEDTDTQYF TGTGCCAGCAGCCCCGAGGACACAGATACGCAGTATTTT
TRBJ1-4 . TRBV10-1 TRBD1 CASSANRGRNEKLFF TGCGCCAGCAGTGCAAACAGGGGGCGTAATGAAAAACTGTTTTTT
TRBJ2-1 . TRBV5-1 . CASAQGSEQFF TGCGCCAGCGCACAGGGCAGCGAGCAGTTCTTC